This passage covers 26 T cell receptor beta chains from one sample sequenced in a study of T cells in Graves' hyperthyroidism and ophthalmopathy. Researchers took RNA transcripts and amplified the TCR beta CDR3 regions from them. The HTBI primer set was used in a first-round RT-PCR of the TCR CDR3. TCRdb re-called the multiplex PCR reads with MiXCR, one entry per CDR3 protein. Here the sample spans 50,000 to 75,000 distinct CDR3 sequences, about 49% being singletons. The specimen sequenced was blood. These receptor sequences come from a woman under 40 with Graves' ophthalmopathy.

The sample holds many counts of this clonotype. This chain joins TRBV27 and TRBJ2-1; 7 bases match TRBD2. The CDR3 is made up of 11 amino acids. CDR1 is MNHEY, CDR2 SMNVEV, per germline (reference sequence). The ends lost 8 bases at V and 10 bases at J; junction bases unmatched: 5. As DNA, the CDR3 is TGTGCCAGCGGGAGGGCCCGGGAGCAGTTCTTC. This gives the protein CASGRAREQFF.

This clonotype was counted at least ten times. V and J are TRBV7-6 and TRBJ2-5; a possible D gene is TRBD1 (5 bases). Trimming left V 3 bases short and J 1 base short, with 9 bases between. Germline-derived CDR1 and CDR2 are SGHVS and FNYEAQ. This CDR3 spans 14 amino acids. Written as DNA, the CDR3 is TGTGCCAGCAGCTTGGGGCAGATCCAAGAGACCCAGTACTTC. Encoded protein: CASSLGQIQETQYF. The complete variable domain, with remaining parts taken from reference TRBV7-6 and TRBJ2-5, reads GAGVSQSPRYKVTKRGQDVALRCDPISGHVSLYWYRQALGQGPEFLTYFNYEAQQDKSGLPNDRFSAERPEGSISTLTIQRTEQRDSAMYRCASSLGQIQETQYFGPGTRLLVL.

This clonotype occurred many times. The chain employs TRBV3-1 and TRBJ1-2, with D perhaps TRBD1 (5 bases). Deletions cut 1 base from V and 4 bases from J, with 10 bases between. This CDR3 has 14 amino acids. CDR1 is LGHDT, CDR2 YNNKEL, per germline (reference sequence). The CDR3 loop is CASSQVLDTYGYTF. The CDR3 DNA reads TGTGCCAGCAGCCAAGTGTTGGACACCTATGGCTACACCTTC.

This clonotype was counted at least ten times. J is TRBJ1-3 and V is TRBV4-2; 9 bases match TRBD1. The CDR3 has 17 amino acids. Per the germline V gene, CDR1 is LGHNA and CDR2 is YNFKEQ. V trimming: 5 bases; J trimming: 3 bases; junction bases outside the gene matches: 11. The CDR3 spells CASSASGQGLFGNTIYF. Here the CDR3 DNA reads TGTGCCAGCAGCGCCTCGGGACAGGGATTATTTGGAAACACCATATATTTT.

This chain uses TRBV11-2 with TRBJ2-7, with 10 bases aligning to TRBD1. The V gene's germline CDR1 is SGHAT and CDR2 FQNNGV. V dropped 1 base and J dropped 0; count of bases not matched to a gene: 0. The CDR3 length is 15 residues. Written as DNA, the CDR3 is TGTGCCAGCAGCTTAGGGACAGGGGGCTCCTACGAGCAGTACTTC. Amino acids: CASSLGTGGSYEQYF.

This clonotype appeared many times. This sequence joins TRBV13 and TRBJ2-1, with TRBD2 as a possible D gene (5 bases). This CDR3 has 15 residues. Germline V gene sequence: CDR1 PRHDT, CDR2 FYEKMQ (reference sequence). Trimming took 1 base from V and 0 from J, leaving 7 bases between them. CDR3 protein: CASSLVGSSYNEQFF. The CDR3 nucleotides are TGTGCCAGCAGCTTAGTAGGGAGCTCCTACAATGAGCAGTTCTTC.

The chain combines TRBV20-1 with TRBJ1-5; D gene unclear. The germline CDR1 and CDR2 sequences are DFQATT and SNEGSKA (reference sequence). CDR3 length: 13 residues. V dropped 8 bases and J dropped 5 bases, with 16 bases sitting between them. CDR3 nucleotides: TGCAGTTACCCAGACACATTTGATCAGCCCCAGCATTTT. Its protein product is CSYPDTFDQPQHF.

This clonotype turned up a few times. The rearrangement links TRBV15 to TRBJ2-1; 7 bases are a match to TRBD1. CDR1 is LNHNV, CDR2 YYDKDF, per germline (reference sequence). The trim removed 0 bases at V and 2 bases at J, leaving 1 base unmatched. The CDR3 is 15 amino acids. The CDR3, as DNA: TGTGCCACCAGCAGAGATGGGACAGCCTACAATGAGCAGTTCTTC. The encoded protein is CATSRDGTAYNEQFF.

Concerning this clonotype itself: A read error may explain this, as a much larger clone is one base away. The CDR3 does not close with the conserved phenylalanine or tryptophan, likely indicating a read error. The V gene is TRBV20-1, the J gene TRBJ2-5; D is perhaps TRBD1 or TRBD2 (5 bases each). Germline CDR1 DFQATT, CDR2 SNEGSKA (reference sequence). The CDR3 contains 12 residues. Between the trimmed V and J ends, which lost 5 bases and 1 base, there was a span of 8 bases. CDR3 coding DNA: TGCAGTGCTGGGGGTTTCCAAGAGACCCAGTACCTC. It translates to CSAGGFQETQYL.

This sequence joins TRBV13 and TRBJ2-5; either TRBD1 or TRBD2 may supply D (5 bases each). The CDR3 is 14 residues long. The V end lost 1 base, the J end lost 5 bases, and 11 bases lay between the germline ends. Germline V gene sequence: CDR1 PRHDT, CDR2 FYEKMQ (reference sequence). The CDR3 region is CASSLVGTGETQYF. The CDR3 nucleotides read TGTGCCAGCAGCTTAGTAGGGACGGGGGAGACCCAGTACTTC.

This clonotype is categorized as medium-sized. The V and J genes are TRBV10-3 and TRBJ2-7, with a weak D call TRBD1 (5 bases). With 0 bases removed from V and 5 bases from J, the gap between germline ends came to 11 bases. CDR1 ENHRY and CDR2 SYGVKD come from the germline V gene. This CDR3 has 14 residues. CDR3 in amino acids: CAISESKGMNEQYF. The CDR3 nucleotides are TGTGCCATCAGTGAGTCGAAGGGGATGAACGAGCAGTACTTC.

This clonotype was recorded at least ten times. J is TRBJ2-1 and V is TRBV2; 8 nucleotides match TRBD1. With 4 bases clipped from V and 6 bases from J, the junction kept 14 bases outside the gene matches. CDR1 is SNHLY and CDR2 is FYNNEI in the germline V gene. This CDR3 is 17 amino acids long. CDR3 DNA sequence: TGTGCCAGCAGTGTCTCACCGGACAGGGTAACATCCAATGAGCAGTTCTTC. Amino acid sequence: CASSVSPDRVTSNEQFF. The full variable domain, completed using reference TRBV2 and TRBJ2-1, is EPEVTQTPSHQVTQMGQEVILRCVPISNHLYFYWYRQILGQKVEFLVSFYNNEISEKSEIFDDQFSVERPDGSNFTLKIRSTKLEDSAMYFCASSVSPDRVTSNEQFFGPGTRLTVL.

The gene calls are TRBV20-1 and TRBJ1-1; the D gene is possibly TRBD1 (6 bases). V lost 5 bases and J lost 8, with 21 bases in between. The CDR3 has 14 residues. Germline V gives CDR1 DFQATT, CDR2 SNEGSKA (reference sequence). The CDR3 sequence: CSAGGGRAVTEAFF. The CDR3 coding sequence is TGCAGTGCTGGTGGGGGCAGGGCGGTAACGGAAGCTTTCTTT.

Worth noting for this clonotype: A read error may be the cause here, since a much bigger clone is one base away. The chain links TRBV27 to TRBJ2-7; D gene unclear. This CDR3 region has 16 residues. Per germline, CDR1 MNHEY and CDR2 SMNVEV (reference sequence). The V gene lost 3 bases and the J gene lost 2 bases, with 17 bases spanning the gap. Written as DNA, the CDR3 is TGTGCCAGCAGTTTGCAGCTATATCAGAGCGCCTACGAGCAGTACTTC. This translates into CASSLQLYQSAYEQYF.

The sample holds many counts of this clonotype. This chain uses TRBV2 with TRBJ1-4, with D hard to call. Trimming pared 2 bases from V and 2 bases from J, leaving 9 bases between. This CDR3 contains 15 residues. Germline V CDR1 and CDR2: SNHLY, FYNNEI. As DNA, the CDR3 is TGTGCCAGCAGTGAAAGGTTGAGGACTAATGAAAAACTGTTTTTT. Encoded protein: CASSERLRTNEKLFF.

This clonotype was counted many times. This chain uses TRBV9 with TRBJ1-1; TRBD1 is a possible D gene (6 bases). Germline CDR1 and CDR2: SGDLS and YYNGEE. The V gene lost 0 bases and the J gene lost 5 bases, with 17 bases spanning the gap. The CDR3 runs 16 residues. CDR3 sequence reads: CASSVDGGGGGTEAFF. Written as DNA, the CDR3 is TGTGCCAGCAGCGTAGACGGGGGGGGAGGGGGGACTGAAGCTTTCTTT.

This clonotype was observed once. The chain recombines TRBV20-1 with TRBJ2-5; 13 bases map to TRBD2. CDR1 DFQATT and CDR2 SNEGSKA come from the germline V gene (reference sequence). J lost 4 bases, V lost 1 base, and 3 bases had no gene match. The length of the CDR3 is 15 residues. The CDR3 DNA is TGCAGTGCTAGAGGGACTAGCGGGAGTCCAGAGACCCAGTACTTC. Translating gives CSARGTSGSPETQYF.

The chain recombines TRBV3-1 with TRBJ2-1; D remains unclear. The CDR3 extends over 15 amino acids. The V end was cut by 8 bases, the J end by 8 bases, with 22 bases between. Germline V gene data show CDR1 as LGHDT and CDR2 as YNNKEL (reference sequence). This CDR3 is CASRMSTLQDHEQFF. In nucleotides, the CDR3 is TGTGCCAGCCGAATGTCTACCCTACAAGACCATGAGCAGTTCTTC.

This clonotype was detected many times. The chain is built from TRBV19 and TRBJ2-1, with D possibly TRBD1 on 6 matching bases. CDR3 length equals 15 residues. Trimming left V 4 bases short and J 3 bases short, with 13 bases between. Germline-derived CDR1 and CDR2 are LNHDA and SQIVND (reference sequence). CDR3 loop: CASSRTGQFYNEQFF. CDR3 sequence (DNA): TGTGCCAGTAGTAGAACGGGACAATTCTACAATGAGCAGTTCTTC.

The sample holds many counts of this clonotype. This chain links TRBV6-1 with TRBJ1-5; D possibly corresponds to TRBD1 (5 bases). Between the trimmed V and J ends, which lost 8 bases and 1 base, there was a span of 6 bases. The CDR3 runs 12 residues. CDR1 and CDR2 (germline): MNHNS, SASEGT. DNA of the CDR3: TGTGCCAGCCGGGACAGCAATCAGCCCCAGCATTTT. Translating it yields CASRDSNQPQHF.

This chain links TRBV4-1 with TRBJ2-5; 7 bases line up with TRBD2. The CDR3 has 15 amino acids. The V gene's germline CDR1 is MGHRA and CDR2 YSYEKL. V lost 4 bases, J lost 5 bases, and 10 bases stayed unmatched. The chain's CDR3 is CASSPELAGEETQYF. Written as DNA, the CDR3 is TGCGCCAGCAGCCCAGAATTGGCGGGAGAGGAGACCCAGTACTTC.

This clonotype was seen a few times. V usage is TRBV20-1 and J usage is TRBJ1-2; the D is unclear. The length of the CDR3 is 12 residues. Deletions cut 3 bases from V and 4 bases from J, with 9 bases between. Germline-derived CDR1 and CDR2 are DFQATT and SNEGSKA (reference sequence). The CDR3 nucleotides read TGCAGTGCTAGGCCGGGCAGCTATGGCTACACCTTC. It codes for CSARPGSYGYTF.

This clonotype was counted once. This chain joins TRBV2 and TRBJ2-3; D call uncertain. This CDR3 is built from 10 residues. Germline V gene sequence: CDR1 SNHLY, CDR2 FYNNEI. The V end was cut by 11 bases, the J end by 3 bases, with 6 bases between. The CDR3 protein is CAVGTDTQYF. The DNA for the CDR3 is TGTGCCGTAGGGACAGATACGCAGTATTTT. Combining the CDR3 with reference TRBV2 and TRBJ2-3 gives the whole variable domain EPEVTQTPSHQVTQMGQEVILRCVPISNHLYFYWYRQILGQKVEFLVSFYNNEISEKSEIFDDQFSVERPDGSNFTLKIRSTKLEDSAMYFCAVGTDTQYFGPGTRLTVL.

This sequence joins TRBV5-5 and TRBJ2-7, with 8 bases that match TRBD1. From germline, CDR1 is SGHKS and CDR2 YYEKEE (reference sequence). V shed 4 bases and J 6 bases; nucleotides not matched to a gene: 12. This CDR3 has 15 amino acids. The CDR3 here is CASSPRQGPNFEQYF. CDR3 nucleotides: TGTGCCAGCAGCCCTAGACAGGGGCCCAATTTCGAGCAGTACTTC.

Points on this clonotype: A much larger clone differs from this one at a single base, so this may be a read error. This chain joins TRBV12-3 or TRBV12-4 and TRBJ1-2, with 7 bases aligning to TRBD1. J lost 4 bases, V lost 6 bases, and 8 bases had no gene match. This CDR3 comprises 14 residues. The CDR3 sequence is CASSYNDRAYGYTF. The CDR3 nucleotides are TGTGCCAGCAGCTACAATGACAGGGCCTATGGCTACACCTTC.

This clonotype was counted at least ten times. The chain combines TRBV5-4 with TRBJ1-2; perhaps TRBD1 as D (6 bases). Germline V lookup: CDR1 SGHNT, CDR2 YYREEE (reference sequence). V lost 4 bases, J lost 4 bases, and 11 bases lay in between. This CDR3 has 13 amino acids. The CDR3 sequence: CASSPGVGYGYTF. CDR3 nucleotide sequence: TGTGCCAGCAGCCCAGGGGTAGGCTATGGCTACACCTTC.